The 10 T cell receptor beta chains reported below all come from one sample, sequenced in a study of blood T cell repertoires in COVID-19. TCRdb's table, derived via immunoSEQ multiplex PCR, lists solely in-frame clones and lacks some. The data contain under 300,000 clones, around 84% of them seen just once; the ten biggest clones take up roughly 1.7%. Sequencing was performed on PBMCs or T cells enriched from blood (not recorded which). The receptor source for this set is a woman aged 45-65 years who had recovered from COVID-19.

The chain uses TRBV24-1 and TRBJ1-3; no reliable D call. The CDR3 has 11 residues. V was shortened by 5 bases and J by 9 bases, with 7 bases between the two germline ends. CDR1 KGHDR and CDR2 SFDVKD come from the germline V gene. CDR3 nucleotide sequence: TGTGCCACCAGTGGAGGCGGCACCATATATTTT. Translation: CATSGGGTIYF.

The CDR3 DNA sequence: TGCGCCAGCAGCTCTGGGACTAGCGGGAGAAGTGAGACCCAGTACTTC. Its protein is CASSSGTSGRSETQYF. The genes are TRBV5-1 and TRBJ2-5; TRBD2 aligns across 14 bases. V was pared by 3 bases and J by 5 bases, with 6 bases of the junction left unmatched. This CDR3 has 16 amino acids. CDR1 and CDR2 (germline): SGHRS, YFSETQ. Together with reference TRBV5-1 and TRBJ2-5, the CDR3 gives the full variable domain: KAGVTQTPRYLIKTRGQQVTLSCSPISGHRSVSWYQQTPGQGLQFLFEYFSETQRNKGNFPGRFSGRQFSNSRSEMNVSTLELGDSALYLCASSSGTSGRSETQYFGPGTRLLVL.

This clone was counted a single time. CDR3 sequence reads: CAISGTSGNVGETQYF. The CDR3 DNA reads TGTGCCATCAGTGGGACTAGCGGGAACGTTGGAGAGACCCAGTACTTC. The gene calls are TRBV10-3 and TRBJ2-5; TRBD2 aligns across 12 bases. With 4 bases clipped from V and 4 bases from J, the junction kept 7 bases outside the gene matches. The CDR3 runs 16 residues. Germline V gives CDR1 ENHRY, CDR2 SYGVKD.

This chain joins TRBV21-1 and TRBJ2-4; TRBD2, as called in the table, went unchecked against the DNA. TRBV21-1 is a pseudogene segment. This CDR3 region has 17 residues. CDR3 nucleotides: TGTGCCAGCAGCAAATGGAGGACTAGCGAGACCAAAAACATTCAGTACTTC. Translation gives CASSKWRTSETKNIQYF.

The chain employs TRBV11-2 and TRBJ2-2, with 7 bases aligning to TRBD1. The CDR3 covers 15 residues. The germline V gene encodes CDR1 SGHAT and CDR2 FQNNGV. Trimming took 5 bases from V and 0 from J; bases not matched to a gene: 3. CDR3 nucleotides: TGTGCCAGCAGCCCGACAGGGACGAACACCGGGGAGCTGTTTTTT. Translation gives CASSPTGTNTGELFF.

On this clone itself: The same CDR3 also results from other DNA sequences found in this sample. The chain is built from TRBV5-1 and TRBJ1-1, with D maybe TRBD1 (5 bases). This CDR3 is built from 15 residues. CDR1 and CDR2 from the germline V gene are SGHRS and YFSETQ. V lost 0 bases and J lost 2, with 11 bases in between. CDR3 protein: CASSLAGQGNTEAFF. The DNA of the CDR3 is TGCGCCAGCAGCTTGGCCGGGCAGGGAAACACTGAAGCTTTCTTT.

This clone was seen just once. This CDR3 is also generated by other DNA sequences in the sample. The chain uses TRBV19 and TRBJ1-1, with D possibly TRBD1 on 5 matching bases. The CDR3 sequence is 13 residues long. V lost 3 bases, J lost 5 bases, and 10 bases lay in between. Germline loops: CDR1 LNHDA, CDR2 SQIVND (reference sequence). The CDR3 coding sequence is TGTGCCAGTAGTATTCAGGGTGGGACTGAAGCTTTCTTT. Protein sequence: CASSIQGGTEAFF.

This chain uses TRBV19 with TRBJ1-5, with TRBD1 matching 7 bases. V was pared by 3 bases and J by 7 bases, with 6 bases of the junction left unmatched. Germline lookup yields CDR1 LNHDA and CDR2 SQIVND (reference sequence). The CDR3 has 14 amino acids. The CDR3 region has the DNA TGTGCCAGTAGTATCGACAGGGCTGGACAGCCCCAGCATTTT. This translates into CASSIDRAGQPQHF.

The table lists this clone with a count of one. The chain employs TRBV27 and TRBJ2-7, with 7 bases matching TRBD2. The CDR3 runs 15 residues. V lost 3 bases to trimming and J lost 0 bases; unmatched junction nucleotides: 5. Germline CDR1 MNHEY, CDR2 SMNVEV (reference sequence). CDR3 sequence (DNA): TGTGCCAGCAGTTTGGGCGGGAGCCGCTCCTACGAGCAGTACTTC. This encodes CASSLGGSRSYEQYF.

V is TRBV5-8 and J is TRBJ2-1, with 12 bases fitting TRBD2. CDR1 and CDR2 from the germline V gene are SGHTS and YDEGEE. The CDR3 consists of 17 residues. The V segment lost 2 bases and the J segment 7 bases; nucleotides outside the gene matches: 10. CDR3 loop: CASSLYASSGGGNEQFF. The CDR3 DNA is TGTGCCAGCAGCTTATACGCGTCTAGCGGGGGGGGGAATGAGCAGTTCTTC.